This passage covers 7 T cell receptor beta chains from one sample sequenced in a study of blood T cell repertoires in COVID-19. Repertoires were generated with immunoSEQ multiplex PCR, while TCRdb's copy carries only in-frame clones and drops some. The sample includes more than 150,000 clones, around nine tenths seen only once; the top ten take around 6.6%. The sequencing input was peripheral blood. The receptors were sampled from a man aged 40-49 years with acute or convalescent COVID-19.

The chain links TRBV7-8 to TRBJ1-5, with 9 bases fitting TRBD1. The CDR3 loop spans 17 amino acids. Germline V gives CDR1 SGHVS, CDR2 FQNEAQ. The V gene end was trimmed by 2 bases and the J gene end by 3 bases; junction bases not matched to a gene: 8. This CDR3 reads CASSLYVGQGSNQPQHF. The CDR3 DNA reads as TGTGCCAGCAGCTTATACGTGGGACAGGGTTCCAATCAGCCCCAGCATTTT.

This clone was seen a handful of times. This sequence joins TRBV28 and TRBJ1-1; TRBD1 aligns across 8 bases. Germline CDR1 reads MDHEN; CDR2 reads SYDVKM. This CDR3 has 15 residues. The trim removed 5 bases at V and 4 bases at J, leaving 9 bases unmatched. CDR3 nucleotide sequence: TGTGCCAGCAGTCTCCCTCAGGGGGCAGGCACTGAAGCTTTCTTT. This codes for CASSLPQGAGTEAFF.

This chain connects TRBV6-5 to TRBJ2-7; D ambiguous. The CDR3 consists of 14 residues. Germline-derived CDR1 and CDR2 are MNHEY and SVGAGI. The V end was cut by 3 bases, the J end by 0 bases, with 9 bases between. The CDR3 spells CASSYKPSSYEQYF. CDR3 DNA sequence: TGTGCCAGCAGTTATAAGCCAAGCTCCTACGAGCAGTACTTC.

The genes are TRBV5-4 and TRBJ2-2; D perhaps matches TRBD1 (6 bases). Germline CDR1 is SGHNT and CDR2 is YYREEE (reference sequence). The V gene lost 5 bases and the J gene lost 4 bases, with 15 bases spanning the gap. The CDR3 is 15 amino acids. For the CDR3, the DNA is TGTGCCAGCAGTCCTGACAGGTTGGCCACCGGGGAGCTGTTTTTT. This encodes CASSPDRLATGELFF.

CDR3 in DNA: TGCAGCGTTTCTTGGGGGGACGGCGAGCAGTACTTC. Translated: CSVSWGDGEQYF. V is TRBV29-1 and J is TRBJ2-7, with D possibly TRBD2 on 6 matching bases. CDR1 and CDR2 (germline): SQVTM, ANQGSEA. The CDR3 totals 12 residues. V shed 5 bases and J shed 6 bases, with 14 bases lying between them.

In its sample, this clone was seen once. This chain connects TRBV5-1 to TRBJ2-3; a possible D gene is TRBD1 (6 bases). This CDR3 is built from 14 residues. CDR1 is SGHRS, CDR2 YFSETQ, per germline. Trimming removed 1 base from V and 6 bases from J, with 12 bases in between. The CDR3 DNA sequence: TGCGCCAGCAGCTTGAACTCAGGGGCGGATACGCAGTATTTT. This sequence encodes CASSLNSGADTQYF.

The chain recombines TRBV9 with TRBJ2-2; TRBD2 aligns across 12 bases. The CDR3 loop spans 16 amino acids. V dropped 0 bases and J dropped 6; count of bases not matched to a gene: 3. Germline V gives CDR1 SGDLS, CDR2 YYNGEE. For the CDR3, the DNA is TGTGCCAGCAGCGTAGCTAGCGGGGGGGCCCCCGGGGAGCTGTTTTTT. Encoded protein: CASSVASGGAPGELFF. Full variable domain (rest looked up from reference TRBV9 and TRBJ2-2): DSGVTQTPKHLITATGQRVTLRCSPRSGDLSVYWYQQSLDQGLQFLIQYYNGEERAKGNILERFSAQQFPDLHSELNLSSLELGDSALYFCASSVASGGAPGELFFGEGSRLTVL.